This TCR beta chain comes out of a study of blood T cell repertoires in COVID-19. Study at large: Both acute and convalescent COVID-19 samples were obtained from the United States, Italy and Spain.

Losses at the gene ends were 5 bases for V and 1 base for J; bases not matched to a gene: 4. Germline V gene lookup returns CDR1 MNHEY and CDR2 SVGEGT. There are 14 residues in the CDR3. Some clones are missing from TCRdb's copy, which holds only in-frame ones; the method was immunoSEQ multiplex PCR. The table includes tens of thousands of clones, around nine tenths detected once. The clonotype comes from a human donor in a cohort sampled during active COVID-19. The V and J genes are TRBV6-2 or TRBV6-3 and TRBJ1-1, with 7 positions matching TRBD1. Sequenced input: peripheral blood. CDR3 protein: CASSPYRGNTEAFF. The CDR3 DNA reads TGTGCCAGCAGTCCCTACAGGGGGAACACTGAAGCTTTCTTT.